One and the same sample provided the 6 T cell receptor beta chains below, sequenced in a study of blood T cell repertoires in COVID-19. Repertoires were generated with immunoSEQ multiplex PCR, while TCRdb's copy carries only in-frame clones and drops some. Among 380,000 or so clones listed, roughly 90% were seen once. Sequences were obtained from PBMCs or T cells enriched from blood (not recorded which). The source of these receptors is a woman between 25 and 40 years old with acute COVID-19.

This clone was seen only a few times. V usage is TRBV7-3 and J usage is TRBJ2-3, with 8 bases that match TRBD2. This CDR3 region has 15 residues. J was trimmed by 0 bases and V by 3 bases; bases with no gene match: 2. Germline V lookup: CDR1 SGHTA, CDR2 FQGTGA. The CDR3 loop reads CASSFQRGSTDTQYF. The CDR3 nucleotides read TGTGCCAGCAGCTTCCAGCGGGGGAGCACAGATACGCAGTATTTT.

For the CDR3, the DNA is TGTGCCAGCAGTTCGACAGGGCTAGGCGGGGAGCTGTTTTTT. Translating it yields CASSSTGLGGELFF. The chain has TRBV6-4 and TRBJ2-2; 7 bases agree with TRBD1. Germline CDR1 reads MRHNA; CDR2 reads SNTAGT. The V and J ends lost 5 bases and 7 bases, in that order; junction bases with no gene match: 7. This CDR3 comprises 14 residues.

This chain joins TRBV19 and TRBJ2-3; tentatively, D is TRBD2 (5 bases). V was trimmed by 3 bases and J by 7 bases, leaving 14 bases between them. CDR1 is LNHDA, CDR2 SQIVND, per germline (reference sequence). The CDR3 has 14 residues. The CDR3 region has the DNA TGTGCCAGTAGTATGGGAGACACGAGAAATACGCAGTATTTT. This sequence encodes CASSMGDTRNTQYF.

The V and J genes are TRBV7-9 and TRBJ1-1, with D perhaps TRBD1 (6 bases). Trimming shortened V by 2 bases and J by 1 base, and 11 bases separated the two germline ends. The CDR3 sequence is 15 residues long. Germline CDR1 is SEHNR and CDR2 is FQNEAQ (reference sequence). The CDR3 loop reads CASSLLEGGNTEAFF. CDR3 nucleotide sequence: TGTGCCAGCAGCTTACTGGAAGGGGGGAACACTGAAGCTTTCTTT.

This sequence joins TRBV6-4 and TRBJ2-1; 11 bases fit TRBD2. The CDR3 length is 15 residues. Trimming removed 4 bases from V and 5 bases from J; junction bases left unmatched: 4. Germline V gene lookup returns CDR1 MRHNA and CDR2 SNTAGT. The CDR3 here is CASSVVAGGHNEQFF. The CDR3 DNA reads TGTGCCAGCAGTGTCGTAGCGGGGGGGCACAATGAGCAGTTCTTC.

This chain links TRBV5-6 with TRBJ2-7; no definite D call. Trimming shortened V by 4 bases and J by 0 bases, and 11 bases separated the two germline ends. The CDR3 covers 14 residues. Germline assignment: CDR1 SGHDT and CDR2 YYEEEE. CDR3 protein: CASSRRRSSYEQYF. The CDR3 DNA reads as TGTGCCAGCAGCCGAAGACGGAGCTCCTACGAGCAGTACTTC.